This is a list of T cell receptor beta chains from one sample in a study of shared clonotypes between healthy human individuals. Repertoires were generated with immunoSEQ multiplex PCR, while TCRdb's copy carries only in-frame clones and drops some. Found here are approximately 92,000 clones, 60% to 70% of them singletons; the top ten hold roughly 50%. Sequenced material: memory CD8+ T cells sorted from blood. These receptors originate from a man aged 25-45 years in good health. Each CDR3 is given with its conserved first and last residue. A D gene is named only where the DNA matches it firmly. For some rows the clone size is stated as once, few or many, or as a class when expanded; others skip it.

NA | TRBD2 | TRBJ2-5 | TRBV7-8 | CASSGGGIQETQYF | TGTGCCAGCAGCGGCGGGGGTATTCAAGAGACCCAGTACTTC
NA | NA | TRBJ1-1 | TRBV7-7 | CASGPNTRAGPNTEAFF | TGTGCTAGCGGTCCCAATACGCGCGCTGGCCCGAACACTGAAGCTTTCTTT
NA | NA | TRBJ2-1 | TRBV4-3 | CASSQGSGLSNEQFF | TGCGCCAGCAGCCAAGGATCGGGACTTTCCAATGAGCAGTTCTTC
few | TRBD1 | TRBJ2-1 | TRBV15 | CATSRGQGANEQFF | TGTGCCACCAGCAGGGGACAGGGGGCGAATGAGCAGTTCTTC
NA | TRBD2 | TRBJ2-7 | TRBV5-1 | CASSLESSGSSYEQYF | TGCGCCAGCAGCTTGGAGTCTAGCGGGAGCTCCTACGAGCAGTACTTC
NA | NA | TRBJ1-2 | TRBV19 | CARDLHRDLWRGYTF | TGTGCCAGGGATCTCCACCGGGACTTATGGAGGGGCTACACCTTC
NA | TRBD1 | TRBJ2-3 | TRBV29-1 | CSVETDRGRTDTQYF | TGCAGCGTTGAAACGGACAGGGGGCGCACAGATACGCAGTATTTT
NA | NA | TRBJ2-7 | TRBV4-2 | CASSQRRAGSYEQYF | TGTGCCAGCAGCCAAAGGAGGGCTGGATCCTACGAGCAGTACTTC
NA | TRBD1 | TRBJ2-7 | TRBV29-1 | CSAGDSPYEQYF | TGCAGCGCCGGGGACAGTCCCTACGAGCAGTACTTC
NA | TRBD2 | TRBJ2-7 | TRBV6-5 | CASSYGSGGYEQYF | TGTGCCAGCAGTTACGGGAGCGGGGGATACGAGCAGTACTTC
few | TRBD2 | TRBJ2-2 | TRBV5-1 | CASSLVAGGTGELFF | TGCGCCAGCAGCTTGGTTGCGGGAGGCACCGGGGAGCTGTTTTTT
NA | NA | TRBJ1-5 | TRBV9 | CASSSLSNQPQHF | TGTGCCAGCAGCTCCCTTAGCAATCAGCCCCAGCATTTT
few | TRBD1 | TRBJ2-3 | TRBV27 | CASSAGTGSQSQYF | TGTGCCAGCAGTGCCGGGACAGGTAGTCAGAGTCAATATTTT
NA | NA | TRBJ1-2 | TRBV2 | CASSDTPNRDPYGYTF | TGTGCCAGCAGCGACACCCCCAACAGGGACCCCTATGGCTACACCTTC
NA | NA | TRBJ2-1 | TRBV5-5 | CASSPDHEQFF | TGTGCCAGCAGCCCGGACCATGAGCAGTTCTTC
few | NA | TRBJ1-5 | TRBV19 | CASSHDGGPNQPQHF | TGTGCCAGTAGTCATGATGGGGGGCCCAATCAGCCCCAGCATTTT
once | NA | TRBJ2-2 | TRBV11-1 | CASSLRYRAAGELFF | TGTGCCAGCAGCTTAAGGTACAGGGCCGCCGGGGAGCTGTTTTTT
NA | TRBD1 | TRBJ2-5 | TRBV28 | CASSFSNRGRGSETQYF | TGTGCCAGCAGTTTCTCAAACAGGGGGCGGGGGTCGGAGACCCAGTACTTC
NA | NA | TRBJ1-2 | TRBV4-1 | CASSLTNSHGYTF | TGCGCCAGCAGCCTTACTAACAGCCATGGCTACACCTTC
NA | TRBD1 | TRBJ1-1 | TRBV7-9 | CASSPHGQANTEAFF | TGTGCCAGCAGCCCCCACGGACAGGCAAACACTGAAGCTTTCTTT
NA | NA | TRBJ1-5 | TRBV23-1 | CASSQSWGSQPQHF | TGCGCCAGCAGTCAATCGTGGGGTAGTCAGCCCCAGCATTTT
NA | TRBD2 | TRBJ2-7 | TRBV5-1 | CASSLAEREGRGEQYF | TGCGCCAGCAGCTTGGCCGAGCGGGAAGGACGCGGCGAGCAGTACTTC
NA | NA | TRBJ2-2 | TRBV7-6 | CASMAEPTNTGELFF | TGTGCCAGCATGGCAGAACCAACGAACACCGGGGAGCTGTTTTTT
NA | TRBD2 | TRBJ2-7 | TRBV6-1 | CASSESSGGSYEQYF | TGTGCCAGCAGTGAGTCTAGCGGCGGATCCTACGAGCAGTACTTC
NA | NA | TRBJ2-7 | TRBV28 | CASSLSDGGHSSYEQYF | TGTGCCAGCAGTTTATCCGACGGGGGACATAGCTCCTACGAGCAGTACTTC
NA | NA | TRBJ2-5 | TRBV5-4 | CASSPEPGTLKETQYF | TGTGCCAGCAGCCCGGAACCCGGGACCCTAAAAGAGACCCAGTACTTC
many | NA | TRBJ1-5 | TRBV6-1 | CALAGEHDNQPQHF | TGTGCCTTGGCAGGGGAACATGACAATCAGCCCCAGCATTTT
NA | TRBD1 | TRBJ1-5 | TRBV19 | CASSPQGRDQPQHF | TGTGCCAGTAGCCCACAGGGGAGAGATCAGCCCCAGCATTTT
NA | NA | TRBJ1-5 | TRBV7-2 | CASSPGRGNQPQHF | TGTGCCAGCAGTCCGGGACGGGGCAATCAGCCCCAGCATTTT
NA | NA | TRBJ1-2 | TRBV19 | CASSATGSGGGYGYTF | TGTGCCAGTAGTGCCACGGGTTCGGGGGGCGGCTATGGCTACACCTTC
NA | TRBD1 | TRBJ2-7 | TRBV5-4 | CASSMGQRTYEQYF | TGTGCCAGCAGCATGGGACAGAGGACCTACGAGCAGTACTTC
medium-sized | TRBD2 | TRBJ2-7 | TRBV27 | CASGTSGMSYEQYF | TGTGCCAGCGGAACTAGCGGGATGTCTTACGAGCAGTACTTC
NA | NA | TRBJ1-2 | TRBV7-9 | CASSRDIYGYTF | TGTGCCAGCAGCAGGGACATCTATGGCTACACCTTC
many | NA | TRBJ1-5 | TRBV6-5 | CASTSGKDQPQHF | TGTGCCAGCACGAGCGGAAAAGATCAGCCCCAGCATTTT
NA | NA | TRBJ1-1 | TRBV11-2 | CASSLLSMNTEAFF | TGTGCCAGCAGCTTGCTTTCCATGAACACTGAAGCTTTCTTT
NA | NA | TRBJ2-1 | TRBV10-2 | CASSEGVNEQFF | TGCGCCAGCAGTGAAGGAGTCAATGAGCAGTTCTTC
many | NA | TRBJ1-1 | TRBV10-2 | CAPRARTFF | TGCGCCCCGAGAGCACGAACTTTCTTT
NA | TRBD1 | TRBJ2-2 | TRBV15 | CATSRPGQGAHTGELFF | TGTGCCACCAGCAGACCGGGACAGGGGGCGCACACCGGGGAGCTGTTTTTT
NA | TRBD2 | TRBJ2-3 | TRBV2 | CASKNIVGGRGYGTDTQYF | TGTGCCAGCAAAAATATTGTTGGCGGGAGGGGGTACGGCACAGATACGCAGTATTTT